This TCR beta chain was found in a study of multiple sclerosis patients with progressive multifocal leukoencephalopathy. Study results and caveats: In most PML patients, TRB repertoires appeared less diverse by entropy. Clones expanded at PML were already present before and during natalizumab.

Note on this clone: Its antigen is unknown.

Stated time point: before natalizumab initiation. Sequencing used immunoSEQ multiplex PCR; TCRdb keeps in-frame clones, though not all of them. Of about 30,000 clones detected, 80% to 95% appear once; the ten largest clones hold less than 2%. CDR1 and CDR2 (germline): SEHNR, FQNEAQ (reference sequence). The ends were cut back, 8 bases at V and 4 bases at J, with 5 bases in the middle. The CDR3 runs 10 residues. The gene calls are TRBV7-9 and TRBJ1-1; D is ambiguous. Material: PBMCs. This TCR was sampled from a man aged 25-40 years with multiple sclerosis. The CDR3 here is CASDRTEAFF. The CDR3 DNA reads TGTGCCAGCGATCGCACTGAAGCTTTCTTT.